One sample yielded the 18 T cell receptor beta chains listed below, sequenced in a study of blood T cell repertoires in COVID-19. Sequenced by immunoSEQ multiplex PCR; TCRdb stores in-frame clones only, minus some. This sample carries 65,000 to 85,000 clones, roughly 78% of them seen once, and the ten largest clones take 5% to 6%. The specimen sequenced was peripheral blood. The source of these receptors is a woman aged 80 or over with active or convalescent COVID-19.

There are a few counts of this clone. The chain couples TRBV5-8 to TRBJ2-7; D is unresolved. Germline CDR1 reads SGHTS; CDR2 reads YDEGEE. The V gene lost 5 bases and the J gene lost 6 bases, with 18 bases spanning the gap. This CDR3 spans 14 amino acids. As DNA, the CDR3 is TGTGCCAGCAGGTTATTTGGTAGCCTGGTCGAGCAGTACTTC. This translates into CASRLFGSLVEQYF.

CDR3 sequence: CASSQGQGANYYGYTF. The CDR3 nucleotides read TGTGCCAGCAGCCAGGGACAGGGCGCAAATTACTATGGCTACACCTTC. This chain connects TRBV5-4 to TRBJ1-2; 9 positions agree with TRBD1. V shed 4 bases and J 3 bases; nucleotides not matched to a gene: 10. The germline V gene encodes CDR1 SGHNT and CDR2 YYREEE (reference sequence). The CDR3 extends over 16 amino acids.

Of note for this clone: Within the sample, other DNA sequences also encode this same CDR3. As DNA, the CDR3 is TGTGCCACCAGTGATTTGAGGGGCAGCCTTAGCACAGATACGCAGTATTTT. Its protein product is CATSDLRGSLSTDTQYF. V usage is TRBV24-1 and J usage is TRBJ2-3, with TRBD1 as a possible D gene (5 bases). The CDR3 runs to 17 residues. Trimming left V 0 bases short and J 0 bases short, with 12 bases between. Germline V gene sequence: CDR1 KGHDR, CDR2 SFDVKD.

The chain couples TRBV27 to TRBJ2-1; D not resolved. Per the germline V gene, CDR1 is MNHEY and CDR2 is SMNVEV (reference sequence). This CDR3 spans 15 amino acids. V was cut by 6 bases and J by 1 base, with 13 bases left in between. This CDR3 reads CASSPSSASYNEQFF. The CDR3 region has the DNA TGTGCCAGCAGCCCTAGTTCCGCGTCCTACAATGAGCAGTTCTTC.

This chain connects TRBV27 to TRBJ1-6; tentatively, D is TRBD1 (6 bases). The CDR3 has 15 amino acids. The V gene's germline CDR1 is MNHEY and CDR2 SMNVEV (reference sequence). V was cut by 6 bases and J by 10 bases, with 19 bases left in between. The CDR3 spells CASRTDTGSGSPLHF. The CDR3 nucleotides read TGTGCCAGCAGAACAGATACAGGGTCGGGGTCACCCCTCCACTTT.

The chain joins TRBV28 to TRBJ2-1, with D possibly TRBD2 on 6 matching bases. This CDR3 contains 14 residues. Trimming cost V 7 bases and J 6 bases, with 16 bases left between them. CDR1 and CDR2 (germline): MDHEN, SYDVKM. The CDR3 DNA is TGTGCCAGCATAGAGGGTAGCGGACGCAATGAGCAGTTCTTC. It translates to CASIEGSGRNEQFF.

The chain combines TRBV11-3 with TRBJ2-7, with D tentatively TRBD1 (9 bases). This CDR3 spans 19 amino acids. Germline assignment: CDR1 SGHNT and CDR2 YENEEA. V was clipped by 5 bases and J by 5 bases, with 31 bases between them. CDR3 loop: CASSPGTGHWGLDSDEQYF. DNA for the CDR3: TGTGCCAGCAGCCCCGGGACAGGGCATTGGGGACTAGATAGCGACGAGCAGTACTTC.

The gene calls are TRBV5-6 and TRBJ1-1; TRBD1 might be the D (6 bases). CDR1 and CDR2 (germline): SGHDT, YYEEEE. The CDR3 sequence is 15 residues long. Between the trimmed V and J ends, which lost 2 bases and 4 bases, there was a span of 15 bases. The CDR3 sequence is CASSFLTGGGTEAFF. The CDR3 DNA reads TGTGCCAGCAGCTTTCTGACAGGCGGGGGCACTGAAGCTTTCTTT.

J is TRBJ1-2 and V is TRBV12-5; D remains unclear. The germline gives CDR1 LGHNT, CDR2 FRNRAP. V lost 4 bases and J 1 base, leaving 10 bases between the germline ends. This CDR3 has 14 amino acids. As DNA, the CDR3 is TGTGCTAGTGGTTCGTATCTACTTAACTATGGCTACACCTTC. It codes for CASGSYLLNYGYTF. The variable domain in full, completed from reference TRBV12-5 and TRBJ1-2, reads DARVTQTPRHKVTEMGQEVTMRCQPILGHNTVFWYRQTMMQGLELLAYFRNRAPLDDSGMPKDRFSAEMPDATLATLKIQPSEPRDSAVYFCASGSYLLNYGYTFGSGTRLTVV.

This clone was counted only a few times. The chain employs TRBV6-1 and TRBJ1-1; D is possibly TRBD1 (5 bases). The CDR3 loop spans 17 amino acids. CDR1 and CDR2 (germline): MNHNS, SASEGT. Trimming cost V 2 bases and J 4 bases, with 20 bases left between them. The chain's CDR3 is CASSEPRGRDWSTEAFF. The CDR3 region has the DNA TGTGCCAGCAGTGAACCACGGGGGAGGGATTGGAGCACTGAAGCTTTCTTT.

CDR3 nucleotide sequence: TGTGCCAGCAGCCTAACAGTTTCAACTGAAGCTTTCTTT. Its protein is CASSLTVSTEAFF. The genes are TRBV11-3 and TRBJ1-1, with unresolved D. Looked up from germline, CDR1 is SGHNT and CDR2 is YENEEA. This CDR3 contains 13 residues. Trimming pared 5 bases from V and 5 bases from J, leaving 12 bases between. The whole variable domain, filled in from reference TRBV11-3 and TRBJ1-1, reads EAGVVQSPRYKIIEKKQPVAFWCNPISGHNTLYWYLQNLGQGPELLIRYENEEAVDDSQLPKDRFSAERLKGVDSTLKIQPAELGDSAVYLCASSLTVSTEAFFGQGTRLTVV.

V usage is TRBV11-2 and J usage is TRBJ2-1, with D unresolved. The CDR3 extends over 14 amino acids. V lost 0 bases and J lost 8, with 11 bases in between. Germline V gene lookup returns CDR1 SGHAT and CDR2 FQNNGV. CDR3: CASSLDPLQDEQFF. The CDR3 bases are TGTGCCAGCAGCTTAGACCCGTTGCAGGATGAGCAGTTCTTC.

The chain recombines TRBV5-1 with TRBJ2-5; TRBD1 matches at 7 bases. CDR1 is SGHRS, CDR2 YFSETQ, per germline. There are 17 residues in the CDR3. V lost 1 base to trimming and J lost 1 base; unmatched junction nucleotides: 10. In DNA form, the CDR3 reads TGCGCCAGCAGCTTGTCATTGGGTGCAGGGGGCCAAGAGACCCAGTACTTC. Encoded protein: CASSLSLGAGGQETQYF.

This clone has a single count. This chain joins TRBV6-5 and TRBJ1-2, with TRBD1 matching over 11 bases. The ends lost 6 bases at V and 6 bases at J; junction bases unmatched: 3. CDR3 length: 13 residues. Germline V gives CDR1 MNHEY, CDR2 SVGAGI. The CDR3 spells CASRGQGADGYTF. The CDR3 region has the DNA TGTGCCAGCAGAGGACAGGGGGCTGATGGCTACACCTTC.

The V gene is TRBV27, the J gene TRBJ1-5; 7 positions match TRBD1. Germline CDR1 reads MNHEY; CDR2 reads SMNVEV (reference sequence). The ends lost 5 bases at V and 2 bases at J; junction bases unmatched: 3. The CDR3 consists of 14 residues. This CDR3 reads CASSPGTGNQPQHF. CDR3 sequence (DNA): TGTGCCAGCAGTCCCGGGACAGGCAATCAGCCCCAGCATTTT.

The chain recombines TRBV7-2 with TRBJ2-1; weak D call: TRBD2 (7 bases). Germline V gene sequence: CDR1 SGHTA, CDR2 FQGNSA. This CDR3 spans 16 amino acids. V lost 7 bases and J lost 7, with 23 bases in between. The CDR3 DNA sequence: TGTGCCAGCACCCCGGACTCGGGGGGCCGGAGGAATGAGCAGTTCTTC. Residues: CASTPDSGGRRNEQFF.

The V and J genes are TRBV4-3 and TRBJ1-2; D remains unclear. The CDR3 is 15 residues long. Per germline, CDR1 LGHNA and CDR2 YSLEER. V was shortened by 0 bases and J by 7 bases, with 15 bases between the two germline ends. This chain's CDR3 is CASSQDGGWESGYTF. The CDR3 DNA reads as TGCGCCAGCAGCCAAGATGGTGGCTGGGAGTCTGGCTACACCTTC.

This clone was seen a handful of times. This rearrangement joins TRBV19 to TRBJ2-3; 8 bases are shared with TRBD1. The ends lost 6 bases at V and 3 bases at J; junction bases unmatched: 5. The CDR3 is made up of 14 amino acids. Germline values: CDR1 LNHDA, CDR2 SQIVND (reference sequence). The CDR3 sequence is CASRDRGGTDTQYF. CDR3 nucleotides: TGTGCCAGTAGAGACAGGGGCGGAACAGATACGCAGTATTTT.